The count of the clone carrying this TCR beta chain is one. RNA was extracted with the RNeasy kit, and a quantity of roughly 0.45 to 1 ug was reverse transcribed using random hexamers. Amplification of TCR beta CDR3 spanned 54 Vbeta and 13 Jbeta via immunoSEQ multiplex PCR. MiXCR, applied by TCRdb to the immunoSEQ multiplex PCR reads, yields one record per CDR3 protein. The sample lists around 200,000 distinct CDR3 sequences; approximately 96% were seen once. This entry belongs to a study of CD8 T cells in Susac syndrome. CD8+ and CD4+ T cells circulating in blood were sequenced for TCR beta. It was negative isolation that provided the CD8+ and CD4+ T cells, whereas TEMRA cells were enriched by FACS. V gave up 7 bases and J gave up 5 bases, with 17 bases separating them. The CDR3 sequence is 14 residues long.

The source material was CD4+ T cells from PBMCs. This rearrangement joins TRBV12-3 or TRBV12-4 to TRBJ1-1; tentative D call: TRBD1 (6 bases). This sequence originates from a human donor with multiple sclerosis. The CDR3 loop reads CASKQGTRITEAFF. CDR3 DNA sequence: TGTGCCAGCAAACAGGGCACGCGAATAACTGAAGCTTTCTTT.